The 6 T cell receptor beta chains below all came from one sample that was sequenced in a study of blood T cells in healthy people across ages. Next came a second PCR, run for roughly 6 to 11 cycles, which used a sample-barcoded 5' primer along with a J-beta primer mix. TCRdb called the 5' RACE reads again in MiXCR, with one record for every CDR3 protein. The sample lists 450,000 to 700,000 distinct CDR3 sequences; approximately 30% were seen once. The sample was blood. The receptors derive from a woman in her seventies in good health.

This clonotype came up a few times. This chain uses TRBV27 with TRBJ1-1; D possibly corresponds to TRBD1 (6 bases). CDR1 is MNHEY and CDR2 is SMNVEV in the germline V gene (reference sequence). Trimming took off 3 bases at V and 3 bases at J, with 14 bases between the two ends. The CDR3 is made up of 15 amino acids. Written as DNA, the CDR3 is TGTGCCAGCAGTTTGGGGGGGGGCACGGACACTGAAGCTTTCTTT. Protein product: CASSLGGGTDTEAFF.

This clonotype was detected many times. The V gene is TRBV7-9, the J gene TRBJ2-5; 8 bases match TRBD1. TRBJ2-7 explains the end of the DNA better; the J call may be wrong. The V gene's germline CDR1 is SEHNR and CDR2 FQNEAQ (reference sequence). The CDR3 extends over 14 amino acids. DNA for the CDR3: TGTGCCAGCAGCCTAGGCGCAGGGGGCGACGAGCAGTACTTC. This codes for CASSLGAGGDEQYF.

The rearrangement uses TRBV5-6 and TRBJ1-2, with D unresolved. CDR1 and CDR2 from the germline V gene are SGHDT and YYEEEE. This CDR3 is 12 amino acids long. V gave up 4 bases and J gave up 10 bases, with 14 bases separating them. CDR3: CASSVVRADYTF. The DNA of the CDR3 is TGTGCCAGCAGCGTGGTTAGGGCTGACTACACCTTC.

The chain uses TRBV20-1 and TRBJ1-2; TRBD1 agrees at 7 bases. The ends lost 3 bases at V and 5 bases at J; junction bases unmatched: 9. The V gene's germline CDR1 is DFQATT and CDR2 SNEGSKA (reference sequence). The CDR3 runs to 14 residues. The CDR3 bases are TGCAGTGCTAGGGGGACAGAGGTTAGGTATGGCTACACCTTC. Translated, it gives CSARGTEVRYGYTF.

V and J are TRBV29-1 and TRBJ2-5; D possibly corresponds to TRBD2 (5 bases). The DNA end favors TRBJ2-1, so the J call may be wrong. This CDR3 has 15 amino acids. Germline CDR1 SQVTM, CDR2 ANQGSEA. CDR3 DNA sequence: TGCAGCGTTGCACAACTAGAGGGTTCCTACAATGAGCAGTTCTTC. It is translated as CSVAQLEGSYNEQFF.

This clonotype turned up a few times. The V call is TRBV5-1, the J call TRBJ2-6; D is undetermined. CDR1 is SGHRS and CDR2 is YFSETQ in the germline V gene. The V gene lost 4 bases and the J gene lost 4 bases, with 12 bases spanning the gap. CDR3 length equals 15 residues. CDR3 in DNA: TGCGCCAGCAGCGTTCCCGTTTTGGGGGCCAACGTCCTGACTTTC. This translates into CASSVPVLGANVLTF.